This TCR beta chain was observed in a study of vaccination and CD4 T cells after COVID-19. This clonotype has a handful of counts. What it recognizes is unknown. Germline V gene sequence: CDR1 SGHTA, CDR2 FQGNSA. There are 13 residues in the CDR3. V lost 0 bases to trimming and J lost 6 bases, with 5 bases between them. The Oncomine TCR Beta short-read assay generated sequence data from the DNA of cultured CD4+ T cells. Each CDR3 protein gets one entry after TCRdb re-called the PCR reads with MiXCR. This table has roughly 6,600 distinct CDR3 sequences, under 60% appearing once. The treatment denotes: roughly 11-day PBMC culture with coronavirus spike peptide pools or control peptides (ViraFEST assay). Gathering of the CD4+ T cells, from the unexposed donor, took place before the COVID-19 pandemic (2011-2018). Per well, approximately 2.1 million PBMCs were cultured in the presence of approximately 10 IU/ml IL-2 and around 10 ug/ml peptide pools.

This TCR was recovered from a human donor in good health. The sequenced sample was CD4+ T cells from blood, cultured in vitro. V is TRBV7-2 and J is TRBJ2-2, with no clear D. For the CDR3, the DNA is TGTGCCAGCAGCTTAGCTAGGGCCGGGGAGCTGTTTTTT. Its protein is CASSLARAGELFF. Variable domain in full (rest from reference TRBV7-2 and TRBJ2-2): GAGVSQSPSNKVTEKGKDVELRCDPISGHTALYWYRQSLGQGLEFLIYFQGNSAPDKSGLPSDRFSAERTGGSVSTLTIQRTQQEDSAVYLCASSLARAGELFFGEGSRLTVL.